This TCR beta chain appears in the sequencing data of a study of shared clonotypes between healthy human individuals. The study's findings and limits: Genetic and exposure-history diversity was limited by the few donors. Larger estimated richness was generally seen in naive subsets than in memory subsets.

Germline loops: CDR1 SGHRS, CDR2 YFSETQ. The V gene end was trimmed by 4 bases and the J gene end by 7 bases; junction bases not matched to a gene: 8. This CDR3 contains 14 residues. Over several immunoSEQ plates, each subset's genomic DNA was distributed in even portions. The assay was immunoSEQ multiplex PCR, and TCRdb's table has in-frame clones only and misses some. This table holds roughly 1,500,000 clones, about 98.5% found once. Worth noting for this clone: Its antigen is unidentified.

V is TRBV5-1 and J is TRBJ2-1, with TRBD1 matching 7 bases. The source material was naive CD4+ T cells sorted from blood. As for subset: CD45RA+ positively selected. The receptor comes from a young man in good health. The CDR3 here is CASSEGQPQNEQFF. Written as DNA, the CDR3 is TGCGCCAGCAGCGAGGGACAGCCGCAGAATGAGCAGTTCTTC.